This entry features one T cell receptor (beta chain) sequence. Assignments of participants to cohorts depended upon their own reported clinical history. Recovery among Cohort 3 donors was established by two negative PCRs, clearance, or symptom resolution. V gave up 6 bases and J gave up 3 bases, with 10 bases separating them. Germline V gene data show CDR1 as MNHEY and CDR2 as SVGAGI. The CDR3 consists of 13 residues. These data originate in a study of blood T cell repertoires in COVID-19. Looking at the study overall: COVID-19 samples, acute and convalescent, were from the United States, Italy and Spain.

Sequencing used immunoSEQ multiplex PCR; TCRdb keeps in-frame clones, though not all of them. The sample holds about 200,000 clones; around 89% are singletons and the top ten take over 1%. The chain couples TRBV6-5 to TRBJ2-3; D might be TRBD2 (5 bases). The clonotype was recovered from a man aged 25 to 45 who had recovered from COVID-19. Sequenced: PBMCs or T cells enriched from blood (not recorded which). CDR3 in DNA: TGTGCCAGCAGAGCGGAGATTACAGATACGCAGTATTTT. Translating it yields CASRAEITDTQYF.